The rows below give T cell receptor beta chains drawn from one sample of a study of T cells in Graves' hyperthyroidism and ophthalmopathy. Via MiXCR, TCRdb re-called the multiplex PCR reads, giving one row per CDR3 protein. This sample has a few hundred thousand distinct CDR3 sequences, with 15% to 19% found just once. Sequenced: blood. Receptors were obtained from a woman aged 30 to 39 with Graves' hyperthyroidism. Both conserved end residues are part of each CDR3. The D gene is left open where the match is weak. Clone size is stated in some rows and not others, as once, few, many or a class when expanded.

D	V	J	size	DNA	CDR3
TRBD2	TRBV2	TRBJ2-3	many	TGTGCCAGCAGGAGCGCTAGCGGGAGTCCCCCAGATACGCAGTATTTT	CASRSASGSPPDTQYF
TRBD2	TRBV3-1	TRBJ2-1	-	TGTGCCAGCAGCCGCTCCGGACTAGCGCACTACAATGAGCAGTTCTTC	CASSRSGLAHYNEQFF
-	TRBV14	TRBJ2-1	-	TGTGCCAGCAGCTACCGGGACCAATACAATGAGCAGTTCTTC	CASSYRDQYNEQFF
TRBD1	TRBV6-1	TRBJ1-6	few	TGTGCCAGCAGATCCGGGACAGGGGGCTATAATTCACCCCTCCACTTT	CASRSGTGGYNSPLHF
TRBD2	TRBV11-2	TRBJ2-7	-	TGTGCCAGCAGCTCCTATAGCGGGGCCAGCTCCTACGAGCAGTACTTC	CASSSYSGASSYEQYF
-	TRBV5-6	TRBJ2-1	many	TGTGCCACGAGCGGAGTTGGGCACAATGAGCAGTTCTTC	CATSGVGHNEQFF
-	TRBV5-1	TRBJ2-2	few	TGCGCCAGCAGCTCACTAACCCGCGGGGAGCTGTTTTTT	CASSSLTRGELFF
-	TRBV28	TRBJ1-5	many	TGTGCCAGTCTGGGCCCCAATCAGCCCCAGCATTTT	CASLGPNQPQHF
-	TRBV5-1	TRBJ1-2	many	TGCGCCAGCAGCTCCGGACAGATCGGGGGCTACACCTTC	CASSSGQIGGYTF
-	TRBV11-2	TRBJ2-1	-	TGTGCCAGCAGCCCTTTCAGGGAGATACGGATCAATGAGCAGTTCTTC	CASSPFREIRINEQFF
-	TRBV12-3/TRBV12-4	TRBJ1-5	few	TGTGCCAGCACCTTAGGGGGATATAGCAATCAGCCCCAGCATTTT	CASTLGGYSNQPQHF
-	TRBV4-1	TRBJ1-2	-	TGCGCCAGCAGCCAAGTGGGTCCGTACGGCTACACCTTC	CASSQVGPYGYTF
-	TRBV5-1	TRBJ2-2	-	TGCGCCAGCAGCGATAGGACAGCGAACACCGGGGAGCTGTTTTTT	CASSDRTANTGELFF
-	TRBV12-3/TRBV12-4	TRBJ1-5	many	TGTGCCAGCAGTCTGACAGTTGGGGTCGATCAGCCCCAGCATTTT	CASSLTVGVDQPQHF
TRBD2	TRBV24-1	TRBJ2-1	-	TGTGCCACCAGTGATTTGCCTAGCGGGGTCTACAATGAGCAGTTCTTC	CATSDLPSGVYNEQFF
TRBD2	TRBV27	TRBJ2-7	-	TGTGCCAGCAGTTTATCGCCGGGACTAGCGTCCTACGAGCAGTACTTC	CASSLSPGLASYEQYF
-	TRBV14	TRBJ1-2	-	TGTGCCAGCAGCCAAGATACAGCCTTACACGCTAACTATGGCTACACCTTC	CASSQDTALHANYGYTF
TRBD1	TRBV6-1	TRBJ1-4	many	TGTGCCAGCAGTGCCCGGACAGGGGGTAATGAAAAACTGTTTTTT	CASSARTGGNEKLFF
-	TRBV6-7	TRBJ2-1	-	TGTGCCAGCAGTTACTCGATCGAGGGGTTTTTCTACGGTGAGCAGTTCTTC	CASSYSIEGFFYGEQFF
-	TRBV6-2/TRBV6-3	TRBJ2-1	many	TGTGCCAGCAGTTACTCATCACTAGCAGGGAGCAATGAGCAGTTCTTC	CASSYSSLAGSNEQFF
-	TRBV7-2	TRBJ2-7	many	TGTGCCAGCAGCTTAGTCGCGGCAACCCCCCCCTACGAGCAGTACTTC	CASSLVAATPPYEQYF
TRBD1	TRBV10-3	TRBJ1-2	few	TGTGCCATCAGTCGACAGGGGCGGAACTATGGCTACACCTTC	CAISRQGRNYGYTF
-	TRBV20-1	TRBJ2-7	many	TGCAGTGTATTGTCTGAAGACCGATATTTAGAGCAGTACTTC	CSVLSEDRYLEQYF
-	TRBV5-4	TRBJ1-5	-	TGTGCCAGCAGTACAGGGATTGGCAATCAGCCCCAGCATTTT	CASSTGIGNQPQHF
-	TRBV28	TRBJ2-1	few	TGTGCCAGCAGTTCCCCCCCCGGTTTTCCACCCTACAATGAGCAGTTCTTC	CASSSPPGFPPYNEQFF
TRBD2	TRBV27	TRBJ2-2	-	TGTGCCAGCACCCTCGCTAGCGGGAGGTTCGGGGAGCTGTTTTTT	CASTLASGRFGELFF
TRBD2	TRBV12-5	TRBJ2-1	few	TGTGCTAGTGGTTTTCCTCTAGCGGGAGTGGCCAATGAGCAGTTCTTC	CASGFPLAGVANEQFF
TRBD2	TRBV20-1	TRBJ2-7	many	TGCAGTGCGAAAGGACTAGTTCGAACCCACTACGAGCAGTACTTC	CSAKGLVRTHYEQYF
TRBD2	TRBV5-6	TRBJ2-7	few	TGTGCCAGCAGCTTGGCCCGACTAGCGAGAAACTCCTACGAGCAGTACTTC	CASSLARLARNSYEQYF
TRBD2	TRBV7-9	TRBJ2-1	many	TGTGCCAGCAGCTTTGCGGGAGGGCCGTACAATGAGCAGTTCTTC	CASSFAGGPYNEQFF
-	TRBV20-1	TRBJ2-1	few	TGCAGTGCTAGAGAGGCGGGACAATACAATGAGCAGTTCTTC	CSAREAGQYNEQFF
-	TRBV28	TRBJ1-2	many	TGTGCCACCCCAGTCGGGACGGGACCTTATGGCTACACCTTC	CATPVGTGPYGYTF
TRBD2	TRBV5-1	TRBJ2-7	few	TGCGCCAGCAGCTTATTAGCGGGAGATAACTACGAGCAGTACTTC	CASSLLAGDNYEQYF
-	TRBV30	TRBJ2-1	few	TGTGCCTGGAGCCAGAGGATAGCAGGCAATGAGCAGTTCTTC	CAWSQRIAGNEQFF
-	TRBV2	TRBJ2-2	few	TGTGCCAGCGGAGGCGCCGGGGAGCTGTTTTTT	CASGGAGELFF
TRBD1	TRBV4-3	TRBJ2-3	many	TGCGCCAGCAGCCAAGCAGGGGGCGATACGACGCAGTATTTT	CASSQAGGDTTQYF
-	TRBV30	TRBJ2-7	many	TGTGCCTGGAGTATTGGCGAGCTTTTTCCCTACGAGCAGTACTTC	CAWSIGELFPYEQYF
-	TRBV6-1	TRBJ2-7	many	TGTGCCAGCAGACTCAACCAGGGAAACGAGCAGTACTTC	CASRLNQGNEQYF
-	TRBV9	TRBJ1-1	-	-	CASSVGTGSGTEALF
TRBD2	TRBV27	TRBJ2-4	many	TGTGCCAGCAGTTCGGGACTAGCGGGAGTGGCCAAAAACATTCAGTACTTC	CASSSGLAGVAKNIQYF
TRBD1	TRBV5-5	TRBJ2-7	few	TGTGCCAGCAGCCGAGCCGGGACAGGGGGAGGGTCCTACGAGCAGTACTTC	CASSRAGTGGGSYEQYF
-	TRBV6-5	TRBJ1-2	-	TGTGCCAGCAGTTACGGGACAAGTAACTATGGCTACACCTTC	CASSYGTSNYGYTF